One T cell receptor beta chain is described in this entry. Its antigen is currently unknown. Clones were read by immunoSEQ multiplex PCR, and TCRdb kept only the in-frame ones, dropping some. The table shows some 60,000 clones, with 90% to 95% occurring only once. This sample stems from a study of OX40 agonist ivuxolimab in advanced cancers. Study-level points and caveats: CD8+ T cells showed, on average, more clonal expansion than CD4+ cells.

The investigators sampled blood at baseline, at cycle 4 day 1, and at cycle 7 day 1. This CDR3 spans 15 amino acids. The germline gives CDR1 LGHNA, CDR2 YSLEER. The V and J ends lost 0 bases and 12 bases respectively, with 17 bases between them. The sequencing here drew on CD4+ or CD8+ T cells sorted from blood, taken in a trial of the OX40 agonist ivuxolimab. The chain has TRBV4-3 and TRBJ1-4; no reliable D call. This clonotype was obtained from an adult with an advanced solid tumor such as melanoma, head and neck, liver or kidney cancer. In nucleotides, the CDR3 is TGCGCCAGCAGCCAAGATCTGGCGGCGGCGTCTCAACTGTTTTTT. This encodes CASSQDLAAASQLFF.